This TCR beta chain emerged from a study of T cell changes during pregnancy in multiple sclerosis. Sequenced by immunoSEQ multiplex PCR; TCRdb stores in-frame clones only, minus some. Among roughly 69,000 clones listed, around 90% were seen once. The CDR3 consists of 13 residues. Germline V CDR1 and CDR2: SGHTA, FQGTGA. V was clipped by 5 bases and J by 5 bases, with 12 bases between them. The sample in question was peripheral blood, obtained in the third trimester of pregnancy. The sequence was collected from a female donor with multiple sclerosis, enrolled in a pregnancy study. This chain joins TRBV7-3 and TRBJ1-1; D not certain. The CDR3: CASSPTPGTEAFF. CDR3 nucleotides: TGTGCCAGCAGCCCTACTCCGGGGACTGAAGCTTTCTTT. The full variable domain, rest sourced from reference TRBV7-3 and TRBJ1-1, is GAGVSQTPSNKVTEKGKYVELRCDPISGHTALYWYRQSLGQGPEFLIYFQGTGAADDSGLPNDRFFAVRPEGSVSTLKIQRTERGDSAVYLCASSPTPGTEAFFGQGTRLTVV.